A single sample is the source of the 28 T cell receptor beta chains below, sequenced in a study of early T cells in non-severe SARS-CoV-2 infection. TCRdb reprocessed the 5' RACE reads with MiXCR, giving one entry per CDR3 protein. Among approximately 89,000 distinct CDR3 sequences listed, around an eighth were seen once. The sequencing sample was made of whole blood. The receptors originated from an adult who was a healthcare worker with PCR-confirmed SARS-CoV-2 infection or an uninfected control (not recorded which).

This clonotype appeared many times. This sequence joins TRBV11-2 and TRBJ2-3, with D possibly TRBD1 on 6 matching bases. V was clipped by 5 bases and J by 2 bases, with 14 bases between them. Germline CDR1 reads SGHAT; CDR2 reads FQNNGV. The CDR3 spans 15 residues. Here the CDR3 reads CASSRTEAFTDTQYF. For the CDR3, the DNA is TGTGCCAGCAGCCGGACAGAAGCTTTCACAGATACGCAGTATTTT. Using reference TRBV11-2 and TRBJ2-3 for the parts outside the CDR3, the full variable domain is EAGVAQSPRYKIIEKRQSVAFWCNPISGHATLYWYQQILGQGPKLLIQFQNNGVVDDSQLPKDRFSAERLKGVDSTLKIQPAKLEDSAVYLCASSRTEAFTDTQYFGPGTRLTVL.

This chain joins TRBV7-2 and TRBJ1-5; D gene uncertain. CDR1 and CDR2 from the germline V gene are SGHTA and FQGNSA. Trimming shortened V by 2 bases and J by 0 bases, and 2 bases separated the two germline ends. This CDR3 has 13 amino acids. Here the CDR3 reads CASSLRSNQPQHF. As DNA, the CDR3 is TGTGCCAGCAGCTTACGTAGCAATCAGCCCCAGCATTTT.

V and J are TRBV4-2 and TRBJ1-6; D unclear. The CDR3 length is 16 residues. The germline gives CDR1 LGHNA, CDR2 YNFKEQ. The V and J ends lost 2 bases and 7 bases respectively, with 15 bases between them. CDR3: CASSQQFTTFNSPLHF. The CDR3 DNA follows: TGTGCCAGCAGCCAACAATTCACCACCTTCAATTCACCCCTCCACTTT.

The gene calls are TRBV7-3 and TRBJ2-5, with a tentative D call TRBD2 (6 bases). The length of the CDR3 is 14 residues. Germline V CDR1 and CDR2: SGHTA, FQGTGA. The germline V and J ends were trimmed by 11 bases and 5 bases, with 21 bases remaining between them. DNA of the CDR3: TGTGCCCCGACGTCCCGGAGGGCCCTGGAGACCCAGTACTTC. Amino acid sequence: CAPTSRRALETQYF. Filled out from reference TRBV7-3 and TRBJ2-5, the complete variable domain reads GAGVSQTPSNKVTEKGKYVELRCDPISGHTALYWYRQSLGQGPEFLIYFQGTGAADDSGLPNDRFFAVRPEGSVSTLKIQRTERGDSAVYLCAPTSRRALETQYFGPGTRLLVL.

This chain links TRBV24-1 with TRBJ2-3; TRBD1 agrees at 8 bases. J gave up 10 bases and V 3 bases, and 8 bases lay outside the gene matches. Germline loops: CDR1 KGHDR, CDR2 SFDVKD. The CDR3 contains 14 residues. The CDR3 DNA reads as TGTGCCACCAGTGATCTCACAGGGGGAACGTCGCAGTATTTT. It is translated as CATSDLTGGTSQYF.

In its sample, this clonotype was seen a few times. This chain links TRBV20-1 with TRBJ1-4; 8 bases match TRBD1. The CDR3 loop spans 17 amino acids. V gave up 5 bases and J gave up 2 bases; unmatched junction bases: 13. Germline values: CDR1 DFQATT, CDR2 SNEGSKA (reference sequence). For the CDR3, the DNA is TGCAGTGCTCTACCCTCACAGGGGGTTGTCACTAATGAAAAACTGTTTTTT. Translating it yields CSALPSQGVVTNEKLFF.

In this sample, this clonotype turned up a few times. The rearrangement uses TRBV4-2 and TRBJ2-2, with 9 bases that match TRBD2. CDR3 length equals 16 residues. The germline gives CDR1 LGHNA, CDR2 YNFKEQ. The V segment lost 4 bases and the J segment 5 bases; nucleotides outside the gene matches: 8. The chain's CDR3 is CASSRGASGTTGELFF. CDR3 nucleotides: TGTGCCAGCAGCCGAGGAGCTAGCGGGACTACCGGGGAGCTGTTTTTT.

This clonotype was seen only a few times. The CDR3 spells CASSLVIVDSGANVLTF. The DNA for the CDR3 is TGCGCCAGCAGCTTGGTGATTGTCGACTCTGGGGCCAACGTCCTGACTTTC. The V call is TRBV5-1, the J call TRBJ2-6; D call uncertain. V was clipped by 0 bases and J by 0 bases, with 10 bases between them. Germline V gene sequence: CDR1 SGHRS, CDR2 YFSETQ. The CDR3 is 17 residues long.

The chain joins TRBV5-8 to TRBJ1-3, with D unresolved. This CDR3 contains 12 residues. CDR1 is SGHTS, CDR2 YDEGEE, per germline. V lost 4 bases, J lost 10 bases, and 12 bases lay in between. The CDR3 is CASSLRGRTIYF. As DNA, the CDR3 is TGTGCCAGCAGCCTTCGAGGGCGGACCATATATTTT.

Ten or more counts support this clonotype. The rearrangement links TRBV5-1 to TRBJ1-5, with unresolved D. Trimming removed 1 base at V and 0 bases at J, with 2 bases between. The CDR3 has 13 residues. Germline V gives CDR1 SGHRS, CDR2 YFSETQ. The CDR3 DNA reads as TGCGCCAGCAGCTTGAGTAGCAATCAGCCCCAGCATTTT. Its protein is CASSLSSNQPQHF.

The chain has TRBV7-8 and TRBJ2-1; D possibly uses TRBD1 or TRBD2 (6 bases each). The CDR3 is 16 residues long. Trimming took off 2 bases at V and 7 bases at J, with 18 bases between the two ends. The germline V gene has CDR1 SGHVS and CDR2 FQNEAQ. Here the CDR3 reads CASSLNRDSMRNEQFF. Here the CDR3 DNA reads TGTGCCAGCAGCTTAAACAGGGACTCGATGAGGAATGAGCAGTTCTTC.

In this sample, this clonotype turned up many times. The chain links TRBV7-9 to TRBJ2-2; tentative D call: TRBD1 (5 bases). This CDR3 spans 16 amino acids. V shed 4 bases and J shed 6 bases, with 18 bases lying between them. Per germline, CDR1 SEHNR and CDR2 FQNEAQ (reference sequence). This CDR3 is CASSCPQGICAGELFF. The CDR3 region has the DNA TGTGCCAGCAGCTGCCCCCAGGGTATTTGCGCCGGGGAGCTGTTTTTT.

This chain uses TRBV29-1 with TRBJ2-7; 9 nucleotides match TRBD1. With V trimmed by 4 bases and J by 7 bases, 8 bases remained unmatched. The CDR3 extends over 13 amino acids. Germline CDR1 SQVTM, CDR2 ANQGSEA. The CDR3 DNA sequence: TGCAGCGTTGCCGGGACAGGGATGTGGGAGCAGTACTTC. This translates into CSVAGTGMWEQYF.

There are a few counts of this clonotype. The V gene is TRBV9, the J gene TRBJ2-6; no clear D. Per germline, CDR1 SGDLS and CDR2 YYNGEE. Trimming took 0 bases from V and 7 from J, leaving 2 bases between them. The CDR3 runs 12 residues. CDR3 nucleotides: TGTGCCAGCAGCGTAGCCGCCAACGTCCTGACTTTC. Amino acids: CASSVAANVLTF.

This clonotype was seen a few times. V is TRBV29-1 and J is TRBJ2-5; D may be TRBD2 (6 bases). This CDR3 region has 13 residues. Looked up from germline, CDR1 is SQVTM and CDR2 is ANQGSEA. Deletions cut 4 bases from V and 3 bases from J, with 12 bases between. The DNA of the CDR3 is TGCAGCGTTGGCGGAGGGGATGAAGAGACCCAGTACTTC. Translated: CSVGGGDEETQYF.

Of note for this clonotype: It may be a read error: a sequence one base away is much more abundant. The chain has TRBV6-5 and TRBJ1-5, with D unresolved. V was clipped by 0 bases and J by 0 bases, with 6 bases between them. Germline loops: CDR1 MNHEY, CDR2 SVGAGI. The CDR3 has 15 residues. The CDR3 nucleotides are TGTGCCAGCAGTTACTCTAATAATAGCAATCAGCCCCAGCATTTT. This translates into CASSYSNNSNQPQHF.

The chain couples TRBV28 to TRBJ1-5; perhaps TRBD1 as D (5 bases). The V gene lost 2 bases and the J gene lost 7 bases, with 18 bases spanning the gap. Looked up from germline, CDR1 is MDHEN and CDR2 is SYDVKM. The CDR3 runs to 16 residues. The CDR3 coding sequence is TGTGCCAGCAGTTTAATATATGCGGGGGGTGGCCAGCCCCAGCATTTT. Translating gives CASSLIYAGGGQPQHF.

The V call is TRBV7-8, the J call TRBJ2-3; 12 bases match TRBD2. Per germline, CDR1 SGHVS and CDR2 FQNEAQ. This CDR3 region has 16 residues. After removal of 4 bases from V and 6 bases from J, the junction contained 8 bases not matched to a gene. This CDR3 reads CASSSRLAGDLDTQYF. The CDR3 bases are TGTGCCAGCAGCTCGCGACTAGCGGGAGATCTGGATACGCAGTATTTT.

This clonotype was recorded at least ten times. The V gene is TRBV4-1, the J gene TRBJ2-3; D is uncertain. The V gene's germline CDR1 is MGHRA and CDR2 YSYEKL. The germline V and J ends were trimmed by 3 bases and 0 bases, with 1 base remaining between them. This CDR3 has 12 amino acids. Written as DNA, the CDR3 is TGCGCCAGCAGCCATAGCACAGATACGCAGTATTTT. Its protein is CASSHSTDTQYF.

CDR3 protein: CASSFGGQNYGYTF. The CDR3 DNA reads TGTGCCAGCAGCTTCGGGGGACAGAACTATGGCTACACCTTC. The rearrangement links TRBV7-3 to TRBJ1-2; 7 nucleotides align to TRBD1. CDR3 length equals 14 residues. V trimming: 3 bases; J trimming: 2 bases; junction bases outside the gene matches: 3. The V gene's germline CDR1 is SGHTA and CDR2 FQGTGA.

V is TRBV19 and J is TRBJ2-3; 12 nucleotides match TRBD2. This CDR3 has 16 residues. The V segment lost 4 bases and the J segment 1 base; nucleotides outside the gene matches: 3. CDR1 and CDR2 from the germline V gene are LNHDA and SQIVND (reference sequence). In DNA, the CDR3 is TGTGCCAGTAGTAGACTAGCGGGAGCCGGCACAGATACGCAGTATTTT. Its translation is CASSRLAGAGTDTQYF.

This clonotype was recorded a few times. The chain uses TRBV7-2 and TRBJ2-5; D unresolved. This CDR3 has 13 residues. Germline V CDR1 and CDR2: SGHTA, FQGNSA. V gave up 5 bases and J gave up 1 base, with 8 bases separating them. The CDR3, as DNA: TGTGCCAGCAGCCCCCGGACCCAAGAGACCCAGTACTTC. Its translation: CASSPRTQETQYF.

The table lists this clonotype with many counts. The chain joins TRBV7-9 to TRBJ2-3; 12 bases fit TRBD2. Per the germline V gene, CDR1 is SEHNR and CDR2 is FQNEAQ (reference sequence). J gave up 7 bases and V 2 bases, and 16 bases lay outside the gene matches. The CDR3 runs 19 residues. Written as DNA, the CDR3 is TGTGCCAGCAGCTTATATCCCGTCGGCACTAGCGGGAGGCGTCATACGCAGTATTTT. Its translation: CASSLYPVGTSGRRHTQYF.

The chain joins TRBV28 to TRBJ2-7; no definite D call. Per germline, CDR1 MDHEN and CDR2 SYDVKM. Trimming pared 4 bases from V and 3 bases from J, leaving 13 bases between. The CDR3 extends over 14 amino acids. CDR3 residues: CASSYRPSGYEQYF. The DNA of the CDR3 is TGTGCCAGCAGTTACCGTCCGTCTGGCTACGAGCAGTACTTC.

This clonotype was counted many times. The V and J genes are TRBV19 and TRBJ1-5; D ambiguous. Germline V CDR1 and CDR2: LNHDA, SQIVND (reference sequence). The CDR3 has 15 amino acids. V dropped 4 bases and J dropped 9 bases, with 19 bases sitting between them. The CDR3 region has the DNA TGTGCCAGTAGTAATCGGGCAGGAGGTGTATGGCCCCAGCATTTT. Translated, it gives CASSNRAGGVWPQHF.

In this sample, this clonotype turned up many times. The chain is built from TRBV5-1 and TRBJ1-3; D possibly corresponds to TRBD1 (5 bases). In germline, CDR1 is SGHRS, CDR2 YFSETQ. The V end lost 2 bases, the J end lost 1 base, and 10 bases lay between the germline ends. The CDR3 consists of 15 residues. The CDR3 spells CASSLQDSSGNTIYF. DNA of the CDR3: TGCGCCAGCAGCTTACAGGATTCTTCTGGAAACACCATATATTTT.

This clonotype turned up a few times. The chain employs TRBV10-3 and TRBJ2-3; 8 bases match TRBD2. The CDR3 covers 14 residues. Germline loops: CDR1 ENHRY, CDR2 SYGVKD. The V and J ends lost 8 bases and 4 bases, in that order; junction bases with no gene match: 8. CDR3 amino acids: CAIGDGRAADTQYF. The CDR3 bases are TGTGCCATCGGAGACGGGAGGGCCGCAGATACGCAGTATTTT.

This clonotype was observed a few times. J is TRBJ1-1 and V is TRBV25-1; 7 positions agree with TRBD1. Germline assignment: CDR1 MGHDK and CDR2 SYGVNS. The CDR3 extends over 15 amino acids. V dropped 3 bases and J dropped 0; count of bases not matched to a gene: 4. The CDR3 coding sequence is TGTGCCAGCAGTGATATTCAGGGGGTGAACACTGAAGCTTTCTTT. Translating it yields CASSDIQGVNTEAFF.